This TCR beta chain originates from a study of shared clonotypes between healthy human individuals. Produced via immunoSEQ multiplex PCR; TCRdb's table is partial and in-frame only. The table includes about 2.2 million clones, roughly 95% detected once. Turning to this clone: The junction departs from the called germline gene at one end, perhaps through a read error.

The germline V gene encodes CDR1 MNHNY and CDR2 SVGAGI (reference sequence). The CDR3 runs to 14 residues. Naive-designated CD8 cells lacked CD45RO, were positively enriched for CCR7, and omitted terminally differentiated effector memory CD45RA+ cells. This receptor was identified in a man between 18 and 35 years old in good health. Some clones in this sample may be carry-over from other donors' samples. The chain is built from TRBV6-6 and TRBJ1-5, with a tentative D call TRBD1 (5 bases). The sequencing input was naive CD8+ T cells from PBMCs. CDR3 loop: CASNYVQGGQPQHF. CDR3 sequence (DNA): TGTGCCAGCAATTACGTGCAGGGAGGCCAGCCCCAGCATTTT.